These T cell receptor beta chains were read from a single sample in a study of blood T cell repertoires in COVID-19. Produced via immunoSEQ multiplex PCR; TCRdb's table is partial and in-frame only. This table has under 100,000 clones, 90% appearing once. Input material: peripheral blood. The source is a man between 50 and 59 years old with acute or convalescent COVID-19. Each CDR3 is given with its conserved first and last residue. Each record gives: D gene, clone size, V gene, J gene, CDR3 protein, CDR3 DNA. D genes are given only for firm matches. Not all rows give a size; the values are once, few, many and, for expanded clones, a class.

>.|.|TRBV9|TRBJ1-4
CASSVVVGEKLFF
TGTGCCAGCAGCGTAGTAGTGGGCGAAAAACTGTTTTTT
>.|.|TRBV28|TRBJ2-2
CASLRGAGTGELFF
TGTGCCAGCCTCCGCGGGGCGGGCACCGGGGAGCTGTTTTTT
>TRBD2|.|TRBV11-2|TRBJ2-7
CASSPGTSWEQYF
TGTGCCAGCAGCCCCGGGACTAGTTGGGAGCAGTACTTC
>.|.|TRBV11-2|TRBJ2-1
CASSQGVGGALNNEQFF
TGTGCCAGCAGCCAAGGAGTGGGCGGGGCCCTAAACAATGAGCAGTTCTTC
>.|.|TRBV6-1|TRBJ2-7
CASSGSRFPSSYEQYF
TGTGCCAGCAGTGGGTCCCGTTTCCCGAGCTCCTACGAGCAGTACTTC
>TRBD2|.|TRBV18|TRBJ2-7
CASSPLAGGSVYEQYF
TGTGCCAGCTCACCACTAGCGGGAGGGTCCGTCTACGAGCAGTACTTC
>TRBD2|.|TRBV11-3|TRBJ2-2
CASSPTSGSNTGELFF
TGTGCCAGCAGCCCCACTAGCGGATCGAACACCGGGGAGCTGTTTTTT
>TRBD1|.|TRBV24-1|TRBJ1-2
CATSDPGQGASYGYTF
TGTGCCACCAGTGACCCTGGACAGGGGGCGTCCTATGGCTACACCTTC
>TRBD2|.|TRBV24-1|TRBJ2-1
CATGSAGAVNEQFF
TGTGCCACCGGGTCTGCGGGAGCGGTCAATGAGCAGTTCTTC
>TRBD2|.|TRBV5-1|TRBJ2-1
CASSPPLLAGANEQFF
TGCGCCAGCAGCCCCCCCCTACTAGCGGGTGCAAATGAGCAGTTCTTC
>TRBD1|once|TRBV5-1|TRBJ1-5
CASSLAGQGGQPQHF
TGCGCCAGCAGCTTGGCCGGACAGGGCGGTCAGCCCCAGCATTTT
>.|.|TRBV4-2|TRBJ2-7
CASSSELGQLSSYEQYF
TGTGCCAGCAGCTCCGAACTGGGACAACTCAGCTCCTACGAGCAGTACTTC
>.|.|TRBV19|TRBJ1-1
CASSKGIGSQVWTEAFF
TGTGCCAGTAGTAAGGGGATAGGGTCTCAAGTTTGGACTGAAGCTTTCTTT
>TRBD2|.|TRBV6-1|TRBJ2-1
CASSEVWTSREQFF
TGTGCCAGCAGTGAAGTCTGGACTAGCCGTGAGCAGTTCTTC
>TRBD1|.|TRBV7-8|TRBJ1-2
CASSAISGTGLYYGYTF
TGTGCCAGCAGCGCCATCTCCGGGACAGGGCTCTACTATGGCTACACCTTC
>.|.|TRBV6-6|TRBJ1-5
CASSLQTNQPQHF
TGTGCCAGCAGTCTACAGACCAATCAGCCCCAGCATTTT
>.|.|TRBV29-1|TRBJ1-2
CSIRLPGGNYGYTF
TGCAGCATCCGACTCCCGGGGGGGAACTATGGCTACACCTTC
>.|.|TRBV25-1|TRBJ2-5
CASSEYQYQETQYF
TGTGCCAGCAGTGAATACCAGTACCAAGAGACCCAGTACTTC
>TRBD1|.|TRBV5-1|TRBJ2-7
CASSSPGTGYYEQYF
TGCGCCAGCAGCTCCCCCGGGACAGGCTACTACGAGCAGTACTTC
>.|.|TRBV6-5|TRBJ2-1
CASSYSTGGLSEQFF
TGTGCCAGCAGTTACTCGACGGGCGGGCTAAGCGAGCAGTTCTTC
>TRBD2|.|TRBV7-2|TRBJ2-7
CASSLAVAGPYEQYF
TGTGCCAGCAGCTTAGCGGTAGCGGGACCCTACGAGCAGTACTTC
>.|.|TRBV27|TRBJ2-1
CASSFLAGYPYNEQFF
TGTGCCAGCAGTTTTCTGGCGGGATACCCCTACAATGAGCAGTTCTTC
>TRBD1|.|TRBV9|TRBJ2-1
CASSVPADRGRLRYNEQFF
TGTGCCAGCAGCGTACCCGCAGACAGGGGGCGTTTACGATACAATGAGCAGTTCTTC
>TRBD1|.|TRBV19|TRBJ1-3
CASSPKTGVTGNTIYF
TGTGCCAGTAGTCCGAAGACAGGGGTGACTGGAAACACCATATATTTT
>.|.|TRBV6-2/TRBV6-3|TRBJ2-3
CASSYSNPIIADTQYF
TGTGCCAGCAGTTACTCGAACCCAATCATAGCAGATACGCAGTATTTT
>.|.|TRBV3-1/TRBV3-2|TRBJ1-1
CASSQVQGPSEAFF
TGTGCCAGCAGCCAAGTACAGGGTCCGTCTGAAGCTTTCTTT
>TRBD1|.|TRBV19|TRBJ2-5
CASSPGQGRQETQYF
TGTGCCAGTAGCCCGGGACAGGGGCGCCAAGAGACCCAGTACTTC
>.|.|TRBV27|TRBJ1-1
CASSLTGRNTEAFF
TGTGCCAGCAGCCTAACAGGGCGGAACACTGAAGCTTTCTTT
>.|.|TRBV5-1|TRBJ2-1
CASSRAELNEQFF
TGCGCCAGCAGCAGAGCGGAGCTCAATGAGCAGTTCTTC
>TRBD1|.|TRBV6-2/TRBV6-3|TRBJ1-1
CASSPPKTGPNTEAFF
TGTGCCAGCAGCCCCCCAAAGACAGGGCCGAACACTGAAGCTTTCTTT
>TRBD1|.|TRBV6-5|TRBJ1-5
CASSHRGDGNQPQHF
TGTGCCAGCAGCCACAGGGGGGACGGCAATCAGCCCCAGCATTTT
>.|.|TRBV20-1|TRBJ2-4
CSAGEDLNIQYF
TGCAGTGCTGGTGAAGACTTGAACATTCAGTACTTC
>TRBD1|.|TRBV25-1|TRBJ1-2
CASRKGQGSYGYTF
TGTGCCAGCAGAAAAGGACAGGGAAGCTATGGCTACACCTTC
>.|.|TRBV27|TRBJ1-2
CASGDRINYGYTF
TGTGCCAGCGGCGACAGAATAAACTATGGCTACACCTTC
>TRBD1|.|TRBV7-2|TRBJ2-5
CASSLGDRDQETQYF
TGTGCCAGCAGCTTAGGCGACAGGGACCAAGAGACCCAGTACTTC
>.|.|TRBV5-5|TRBJ2-1
CASSLGSRREWGNEQFF
TGTGCCAGCAGCTTGGGTAGTAGACGGGAGTGGGGCAATGAGCAGTTCTTC
>TRBD2|.|TRBV19|TRBJ2-2
CASSIGGLAGTGELFF
TGTGCCAGTAGTATAGGCGGGCTAGCGGGAACCGGGGAGCTGTTTTTT
>.|.|TRBV4-1|TRBJ2-1
CASSQGLLAKFF
TGCGCCAGCAGCCAAGGTCTTCTAGCGAAGTTCTTC
>.|.|TRBV18|TRBJ1-1
CASSSSGRNTEAFF
TGTGCCAGCTCATCCTCCGGGAGGAACACTGAAGCTTTCTTT
>TRBD2|.|TRBV5-6|TRBJ2-5
CASSALAGGYQETQYF
TGTGCCAGCAGCGCGCTAGCGGGAGGGTACCAAGAGACCCAGTACTTC
>.|.|TRBV18|TRBJ2-4
CASFPTLAKNIQYF
TGTGCCAGCTTCCCGACACTAGCCAAAAACATTCAGTACTTC
>.|.|TRBV7-2|TRBJ2-7
CASSVQGVSSYEQYF
TGTGCCAGCAGCGTACAGGGTGTGAGCTCCTACGAGCAGTACTTC
>TRBD1|.|TRBV7-6|TRBJ1-4
CASSPGQGELNEKLFF
TGTGCCAGCAGTCCGGGACAGGGGGAACTTAATGAAAAACTGTTTTTT
>TRBD2|.|TRBV6-2/TRBV6-3|TRBJ2-7
CASSRLALYEQYF
TGTGCCAGCAGCCGACTAGCACTCTACGAGCAGTACTTC
>TRBD1|.|TRBV4-2|TRBJ1-2
CASSRWDRELGGYTF
TGTGCCAGCAGCCGATGGGACAGGGAACTTGGAGGCTACACCTTC
>TRBD2|.|TRBV5-1|TRBJ2-7
CASSRTSGSYEQYF
TGCGCCAGCAGCCGGACTAGCGGCTCCTACGAGCAGTACTTC
>TRBD2|.|TRBV13|TRBJ2-3
CASSLAAAGGPDTQYF
TGTGCCAGCAGCTTAGCAGCAGCGGGAGGCCCAGATACGCAGTATTTT
>TRBD1|.|TRBV5-1|TRBJ1-2
CASSFALTGTNYGYTF
TGCGCCAGCAGCTTCGCATTGACAGGGACTAACTATGGCTACACCTTC
>.|.|TRBV5-4|TRBJ1-2
CASSLGGASTGRGYTF
TGTGCCAGCAGCTTGGGTGGGGCATCGACAGGACGGGGCTACACCTTC
>TRBD1|.|TRBV5-4|TRBJ1-5
CASSLSGQADQPQHF
TGTGCCAGCAGCTTGTCGGGACAGGCAGATCAGCCCCAGCATTTT
>TRBD2|.|TRBV2|TRBJ2-7
CASSATSGVTYEQYF
TGTGCCAGCAGTGCGACTAGCGGAGTGACCTACGAGCAGTACTTC
>TRBD1|.|TRBV7-2|TRBJ2-3
CASSRDRGTDTQYF
TGTGCCAGCAGTCGGGACAGGGGAACAGATACGCAGTATTTT
>.|.|TRBV4-3|TRBJ1-1
CASSQLSAGNTEAFF
TGCGCCAGCAGCCAACTGAGTGCGGGGAACACTGAAGCTTTCTTT